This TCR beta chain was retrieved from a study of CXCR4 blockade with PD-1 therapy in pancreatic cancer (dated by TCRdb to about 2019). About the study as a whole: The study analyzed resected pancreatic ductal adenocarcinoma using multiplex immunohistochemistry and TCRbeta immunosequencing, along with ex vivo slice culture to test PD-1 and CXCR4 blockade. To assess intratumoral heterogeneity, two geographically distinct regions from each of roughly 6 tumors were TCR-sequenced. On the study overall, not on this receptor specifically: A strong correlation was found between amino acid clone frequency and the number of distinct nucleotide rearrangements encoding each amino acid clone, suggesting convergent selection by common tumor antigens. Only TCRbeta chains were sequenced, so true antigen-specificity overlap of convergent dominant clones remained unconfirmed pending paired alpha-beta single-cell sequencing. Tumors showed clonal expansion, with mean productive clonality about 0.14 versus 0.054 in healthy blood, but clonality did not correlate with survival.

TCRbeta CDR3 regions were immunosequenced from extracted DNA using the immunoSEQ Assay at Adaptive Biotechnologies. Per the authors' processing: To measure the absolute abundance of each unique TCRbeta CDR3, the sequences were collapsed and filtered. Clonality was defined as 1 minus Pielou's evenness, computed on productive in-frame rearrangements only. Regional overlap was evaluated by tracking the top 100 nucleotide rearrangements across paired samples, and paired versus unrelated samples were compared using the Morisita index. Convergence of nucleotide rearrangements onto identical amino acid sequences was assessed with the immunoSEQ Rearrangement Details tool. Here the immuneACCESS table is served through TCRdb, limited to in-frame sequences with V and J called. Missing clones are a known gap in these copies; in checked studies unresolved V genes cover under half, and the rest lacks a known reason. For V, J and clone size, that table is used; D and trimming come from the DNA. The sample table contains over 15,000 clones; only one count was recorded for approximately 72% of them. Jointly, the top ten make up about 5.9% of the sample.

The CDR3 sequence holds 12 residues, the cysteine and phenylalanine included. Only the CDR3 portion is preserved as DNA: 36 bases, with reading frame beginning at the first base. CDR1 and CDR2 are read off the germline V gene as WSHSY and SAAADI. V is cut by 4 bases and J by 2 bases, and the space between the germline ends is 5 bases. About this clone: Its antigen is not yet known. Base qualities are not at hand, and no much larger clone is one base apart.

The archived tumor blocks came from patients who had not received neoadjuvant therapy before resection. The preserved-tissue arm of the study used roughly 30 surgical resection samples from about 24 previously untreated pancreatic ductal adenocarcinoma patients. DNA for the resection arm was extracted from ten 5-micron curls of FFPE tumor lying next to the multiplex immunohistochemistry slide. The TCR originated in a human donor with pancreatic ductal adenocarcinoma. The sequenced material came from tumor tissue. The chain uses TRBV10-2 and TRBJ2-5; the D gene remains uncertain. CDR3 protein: CASSAPQETQYF. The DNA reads TGCGCCAGCAGTGCGCCACAAGAGACCCAGTACTTC.